Listed below are T cell receptor beta chains from one sample, sequenced in a study of T-cell memory formation after mild COVID-19. TCRdb recomputed calls from the 5' RACE reads with MiXCR, one row per CDR3 protein. The sample records about 90,000 distinct CDR3 sequences, 10% to 15% being singletons. Sequenced: PBMCs or a T cell subset sorted from them (not recorded which). Every receptor here comes from an adult woman who had mild COVID-19 (a few samples of this study predate the infection). Cell type and time point are not known. Each CDR3 is given with its conserved first and last residue. The D gene is left open where the match is weak. Not all rows give a size; the values are once, few, many and, for expanded clones, a class.

-,TRBV7-3,TRBJ2-2,13,TRBD2,CASSLGGAGELFF,TGTGCCAGCAGCTTAGGGGGGGCCGGGGAGCTGTTTTTT
-,TRBV6-5,TRBJ2-2,15,TRBD2,CASSKGLAKTGELFF,TGTGCCAGCAGTAAGGGACTAGCGAAAACCGGGGAGCTGTTTTTT
many,TRBV12-3/TRBV12-4,TRBJ2-2,13,-,CASSFTGAGELFF,TGTGCCAGCAGTTTTACGGGTGCCGGGGAGCTGTTTTTT
few,TRBV9,TRBJ2-3,19,TRBD2,CASSVDDSGASSSTDTQYF,TGTGCCAGCAGCGTAGATGATAGCGGGGCCTCCTCCTCCACAGATACGCAGTATTTT
-,TRBV12-3/TRBV12-4,TRBJ2-1,17,TRBD2,CASSPRDSGRIYNEQFF,TGTGCCAGCAGCCCCCGGGATAGCGGGAGGATCTACAATGAGCAGTTCTTC
few,TRBV4-3,TRBJ2-7,17,TRBD1,CASSQGTGIAFSYEQYF,TGCGCCAGCAGCCAAGGGACAGGAATAGCGTTCTCCTACGAGCAGTACTTC
-,TRBV11-2,TRBJ2-2,14,-,CASSLDGGPGELFF,TGTGCCAGCAGCTTAGACGGGGGGCCCGGGGAGCTGTTTTTT
many,TRBV29-1,TRBJ2-7,13,TRBD2,CSVPAGGGYEQYF,TGCAGCGTGCCAGCGGGAGGAGGCTACGAGCAGTACTTC
few,TRBV4-1,TRBJ1-1,15,TRBD1,CASSLPGTANTEAFF,TGCGCCAGCAGCTTACCCGGGACAGCGAACACTGAAGCTTTCTTT
-,TRBV20-1,TRBJ2-7,13,-,CSAQRRGTDEQYF,TGCAGTGCTCAACGCAGGGGCACCGACGAGCAGTACTTC
-,TRBV6-5,TRBJ1-5,15,-,CASSYSRTANQPQHF,TGTGCCAGCAGTTACTCTAGGACAGCCAATCAGCCCCAGCATTTT
few,TRBV13,TRBJ2-3,12,-,CATSTSTDTQYF,TGTGCCACCTCCACCAGCACAGATACGCAGTATTTT
-,TRBV4-1,TRBJ2-3,14,-,CASSQTGSTDTQYF,TGCGCCAGCAGCCAAACAGGGAGCACAGATACGCAGTATTTT
-,TRBV9,TRBJ2-7,14,TRBD2,CASSVHSGGDEQYF,TGTGCCAGCAGCGTGCATAGCGGGGGGGACGAGCAGTACTTC
few,TRBV29-1,TRBJ1-2,15,TRBD1,CSVEGDRDLFYGYTF,TGCAGCGTTGAAGGGGACAGGGATTTGTTCTATGGCTACACCTTC
few,TRBV12-3/TRBV12-4,TRBJ2-5,14,-,CASRGTGIGETQYF,TGTGCCAGCAGGGGGACGGGAATTGGAGAGACCCAGTACTTC
-,TRBV14,TRBJ2-7,14,TRBD1,CASSQQTGGYEQYF,TGTGCCAGCAGCCAACAGACAGGGGGCTACGAGCAGTACTTC
few,TRBV27,TRBJ2-7,14,-,CASSLHSGSYEQYF,TGTGCCAGCAGTTTACATTCGGGTTCCTACGAGCAGTACTTC
-,TRBV24-1,TRBJ1-2,14,-,CATSDTDSNYGYTF,TGTGCCACCAGTGATACGGACAGCAACTATGGCTACACCTTC
many,TRBV7-9,TRBJ2-7,15,TRBD1,CASSPRDSTIYEQYF,TGTGCCAGCAGCCCCCGGGACAGTACTATCTACGAGCAGTACTTC
-,TRBV7-9,TRBJ2-5,15,-,CASGRRGKDQETQYF,TGTGCCAGCGGCCGCAGGGGAAAAGACCAAGAGACCCAGTACTTC
few,TRBV7-9,TRBJ2-7,13,-,CAGQGRGGYEQYF,TGTGCCGGACAAGGTCGGGGAGGATACGAGCAGTACTTC
-,TRBV30,TRBJ2-5,15,-,CAWRDFRGVGETQYF,TGTGCCTGGAGGGACTTCAGGGGAGTGGGAGAGACCCAGTACTTC
few,TRBV5-4,TRBJ1-1,15,-,CASSLGEGLNTEAFF,TGTGCCAGCAGCTTGGGGGAGGGGTTGAACACTGAAGCTTTCTTT
-,TRBV6-2/TRBV6-3,TRBJ2-1,17,TRBD2,CASSYSQTGGPLGGQFF,TGTGCCAGCAGTTACTCGCAGACGGGAGGCCCCCTCGGTGGGCAGTTCTTC
few,TRBV4-1,TRBJ1-4,13,-,CASSQERPGELFF,TGCGCCAGCAGCCAAGAGAGGCCTGGGGAACTGTTTTTT
few,TRBV7-9,TRBJ2-1,14,-,CASSHGPGYNEQFF,TGTGCCAGCAGCCATGGCCCCGGATACAATGAGCAGTTCTTC
few,TRBV5-1,TRBJ2-1,12,TRBD1,CASRQGNNEQFF,TGCGCCAGTCGACAGGGGAACAATGAGCAGTTCTTC